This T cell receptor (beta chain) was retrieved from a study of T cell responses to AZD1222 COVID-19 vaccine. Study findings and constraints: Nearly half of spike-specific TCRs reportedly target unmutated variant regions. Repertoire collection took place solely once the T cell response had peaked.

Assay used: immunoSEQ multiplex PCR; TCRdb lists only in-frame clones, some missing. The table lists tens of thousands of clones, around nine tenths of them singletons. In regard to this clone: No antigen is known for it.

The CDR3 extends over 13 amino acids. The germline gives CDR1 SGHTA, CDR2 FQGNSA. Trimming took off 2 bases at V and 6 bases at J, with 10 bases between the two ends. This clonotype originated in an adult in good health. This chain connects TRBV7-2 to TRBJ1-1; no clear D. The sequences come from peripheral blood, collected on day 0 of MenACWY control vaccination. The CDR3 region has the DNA TGTGCCAGCAGCTTACAGCTGTCGGCTGAAGCTTTCTTT. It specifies CASSLQLSAEAFF.